This TCR beta chain was identified in a study of blood T cells in healthy people across ages. A J-beta primer mix and a sample-barcoded 5' primer were used in a second PCR of about 7 to 12 cycles. With 12 random nucleotides, a template-switch adaptor tagged each individual cDNA molecule. Researchers report that each sample yielded at least 3 million CDR3-containing paired-end reads. Each CDR3 protein gets one entry after TCRdb re-called the 5' RACE reads with MiXCR. In the table there are about 1,500,000 distinct CDR3 sequences, about 28% of which are singletons. From germline, CDR1 is SGHTA and CDR2 FQGNSA. V was clipped by 8 bases and J by 5 bases, with 22 bases between them. The CDR3 sequence is 15 residues long. This clonotype was counted between two and nine times.

The J gene is TRBJ2-7, the V gene TRBV7-2, with D possibly being TRBD1 or TRBD2 (5 bases each). The source material was blood. This TCR was sampled from a woman younger than 45 in good health. The CDR3 region is CASLGRRGRGHEQYF. The CDR3 coding sequence is TGTGCCAGCCTCGGCAGGCGCGGTCGGGGACACGAGCAGTACTTC. The variable domain in full, completed from reference TRBV7-2 and TRBJ2-7, reads GAGVSQSPSNKVTEKGKDVELRCDPISGHTALYWYRQSLGQGLEFLIYFQGNSAPDKSGLPSDRFSAERTGGSVSTLTIQRTQQEDSAVYLCASLGRRGRGHEQYFGPGTRLTVT.